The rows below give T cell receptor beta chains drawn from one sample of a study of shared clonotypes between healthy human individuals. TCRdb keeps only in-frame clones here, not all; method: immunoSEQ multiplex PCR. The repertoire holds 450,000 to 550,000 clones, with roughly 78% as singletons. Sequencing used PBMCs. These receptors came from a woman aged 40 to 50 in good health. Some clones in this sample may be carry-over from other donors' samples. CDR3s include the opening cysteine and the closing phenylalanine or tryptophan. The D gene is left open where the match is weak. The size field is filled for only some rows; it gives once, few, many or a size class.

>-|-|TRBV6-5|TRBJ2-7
CASFYEQYF
TGTGCCAGTTTTTACGAGCAGTACTTC
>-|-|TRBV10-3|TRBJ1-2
CAISEGQKGSYGYTF
TGTGCCATCAGTGAGGGACAGAAAGGGTCCTATGGCTACACCTTC
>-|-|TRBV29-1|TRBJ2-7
CSVGVGTYEQYF
TGCAGCGTTGGGGTCGGTACCTACGAGCAGTACTTC
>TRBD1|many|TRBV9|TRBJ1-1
CASSVGGRGTEAFF
TGTGCCAGCAGCGTAGGTGGCAGGGGGACTGAAGCTTTCTTT
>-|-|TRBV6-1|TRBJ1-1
CASSEWGGDTEAFF
TGTGCCAGCAGTGAGTGGGGGGGGGACACTGAAGCTTTCTTT
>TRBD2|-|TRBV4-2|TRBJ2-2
CASSQDLAGMITGELFF
TGTGCCAGCAGCCAAGACCTAGCGGGAATGATCACCGGGGAGCTGTTTTTT
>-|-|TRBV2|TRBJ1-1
CASSEDVQRDTEAFF
TGTGCCAGCAGTGAAGACGTCCAGAGGGACACTGAAGCTTTCTTT
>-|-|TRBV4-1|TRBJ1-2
CASSYPGTANYGYTF
TGCGCCAGCAGCTACCCCGGGACGGCTAACTATGGCTACACCTTC
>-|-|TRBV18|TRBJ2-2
CASSLSVASGELFF
TGTGCCAGCTCCCTTTCGGTCGCGTCCGGGGAGCTGTTTTTT
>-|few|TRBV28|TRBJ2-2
CASRTGQNTGELFF
TGTGCCAGCCGGACGGGACAGAACACCGGGGAGCTGTTTTTT
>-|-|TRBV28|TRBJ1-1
CASSLRGRGGTEAFF
TGTGCCAGCTCCCTCAGAGGACGGGGAGGGACTGAAGCTTTCTTT
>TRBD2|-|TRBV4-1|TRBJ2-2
CASSLRLAANTGELFF
TGCGCCAGCAGCCTGAGACTAGCAGCGAACACCGGGGAGCTGTTTTTT
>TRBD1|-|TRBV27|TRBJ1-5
CASGTGRNQPQHF
TGTGCCAGCGGGACAGGGCGCAATCAGCCCCAGCATTTT
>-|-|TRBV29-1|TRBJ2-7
CSVELPGITYEQYF
TGCAGCGTTGAGCTCCCGGGGATAACCTACGAGCAGTACTTC
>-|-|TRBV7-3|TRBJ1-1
CASSLIRREEAFF
TGTGCCAGCAGCTTAATTCGACGGGAGGAGGCTTTCTTT
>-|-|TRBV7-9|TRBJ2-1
CASSSRQNEQFF
TGTGCCAGCAGCTCCCGACAGAACGAGCAGTTCTTC
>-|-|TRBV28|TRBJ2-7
CASRKTGSSYEQYF
TGTGCCAGCAGAAAAACAGGTTCCTCCTACGAGCAGTACTTC
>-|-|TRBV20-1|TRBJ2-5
CSARGETQYF
TGCAGTGCTAGGGGGGAGACCCAGTACTTC
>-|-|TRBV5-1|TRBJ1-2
CASTQGGREDGYTF
TGCGCCAGCACCCAAGGAGGCAGAGAGGATGGCTACACCTTC
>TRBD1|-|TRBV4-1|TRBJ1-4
CASSSGQGNEKLFF
TGTGCCAGCAGCTCTGGACAGGGGAATGAAAAACTGTTTTTT
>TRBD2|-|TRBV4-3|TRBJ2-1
CASSRDVGLAGDNEQFF
TGCGCCAGCAGCCGCGATGTCGGACTAGCGGGAGACAATGAGCAGTTCTTC
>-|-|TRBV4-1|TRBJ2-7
CASSPRDSSYEQYF
TGCGCCAGCAGCCCACGAGACAGCTCCTACGAGCAGTACTTC
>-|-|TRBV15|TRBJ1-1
CATSRGGGPEAFF
TGTGCCACCAGCAGAGGGGGGGGACCTGAAGCTTTCTTT
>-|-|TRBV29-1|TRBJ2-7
CSVAGDNYEQYF
TGCAGCGTTGCCGGGGACAACTACGAGCAGTACTTC
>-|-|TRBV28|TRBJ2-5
CASSLPPQETQYF
TGTGCCAGCAGTTTACCCCCCCAGGAGACCCAGTACTTC
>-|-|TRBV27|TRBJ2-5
CASSFHRAPGETQYF
TGTGCCAGCAGTTTCCACCGGGCCCCGGGAGAGACCCAGTACTTC
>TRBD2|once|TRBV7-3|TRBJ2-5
CASSTGTSGQETQYF
TGTGCCAGCAGCACCGGGACTAGCGGCCAAGAGACCCAGTACTTC
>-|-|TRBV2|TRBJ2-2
CASRVRRRELFF
TGTGCCAGCAGGGTCAGGAGACGGGAGCTGTTTTTT
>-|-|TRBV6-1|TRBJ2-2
CASSGLNTGELFF
TGTGCCAGCAGTGGGCTTAACACCGGGGAGCTGTTTTTT
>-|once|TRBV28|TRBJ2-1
CASKEQGDYNEQFF
TGTGCCAGCAAGGAGCAGGGAGACTACAATGAGCAGTTCTTC
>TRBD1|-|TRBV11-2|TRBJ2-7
CASSFPGQGYEQYF
TGTGCCAGCAGCTTCCCGGGACAGGGGTACGAGCAGTACTTC
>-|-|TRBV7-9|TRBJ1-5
CASSLDGLQPQHF
TGTGCCAGCAGCTTAGACGGTTTGCAGCCCCAGCATTTT
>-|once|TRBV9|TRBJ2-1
CASSVAVVSGYNEQFF
TGTGCCAGCAGCGTAGCCGTTGTTTCTGGCTACAATGAGCAGTTCTTC
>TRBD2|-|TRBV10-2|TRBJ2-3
CASRLAGVPDTQYF
TGCGCCAGCAGACTAGCGGGAGTCCCAGATACGCAGTATTTT
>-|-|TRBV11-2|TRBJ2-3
CASSSGEDTQYF
TGTGCCAGCAGCTCGGGGGAAGATACGCAGTATTTT
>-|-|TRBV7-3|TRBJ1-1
CASSLRFRGNTEAFF
TGTGCCAGCAGCTTAAGGTTCAGGGGGAACACTGAAGCTTTCTTT
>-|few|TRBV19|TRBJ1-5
CASMRGRNQPQHF
TGTGCCAGTATGAGGGGACGTAATCAGCCCCAGCATTTT
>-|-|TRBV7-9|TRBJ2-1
CASTPLLGLASDNEQFF
TGTGCCAGCACCCCACTCCTAGGGCTAGCGTCCGACAATGAGCAGTTCTTC
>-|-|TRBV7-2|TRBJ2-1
CASRRGDNEQFF
TGTGCCAGCAGGAGGGGGGACAATGAGCAGTTCTTC
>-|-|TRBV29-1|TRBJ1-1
CSAGGSNTEAFF
TGCAGCGCAGGTGGGAGCAACACTGAAGCTTTCTTT
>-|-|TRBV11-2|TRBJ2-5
CASSLDLGGVEETQYF
TGTGCCAGCAGCTTAGATTTAGGAGGGGTTGAAGAGACCCAGTACTTC
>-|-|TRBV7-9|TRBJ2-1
CASSIAGQINEQFF
TGTGCCAGCAGCATTGCGGGACAGATCAATGAGCAGTTCTTC
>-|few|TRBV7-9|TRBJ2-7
CASSLWPREQYF
TGTGCCAGCAGCCTGTGGCCTCGAGAGCAGTACTTC
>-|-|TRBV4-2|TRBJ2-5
CASSPLKTRGETQYF
TGTGCCAGCAGCCCTCTAAAGACCAGAGGGGAGACCCAGTACTTC
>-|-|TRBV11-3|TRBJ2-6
CASSPGHPGANVLTF
TGTGCCAGCAGCCCAGGCCATCCTGGGGCCAACGTCCTGACTTTC
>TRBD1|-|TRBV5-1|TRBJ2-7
CASRGQAVSYEQYF
TGCGCCAGCAGGGGACAGGCGGTGAGCTACGAGCAGTACTTC
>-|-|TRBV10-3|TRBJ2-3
CAISAGGGGTDTQYF
TGTGCCATCAGTGCCGGGGGAGGAGGGACAGATACGCAGTATTTT
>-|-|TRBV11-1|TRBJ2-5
CASSFFEGQETQYF
TGTGCCAGCAGCTTTTTTGAGGGACAAGAGACCCAGTACTTC
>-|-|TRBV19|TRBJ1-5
CASSPNREEPQHF
TGTGCCAGTAGTCCGAACCGGGAGGAGCCCCAGCATTTT
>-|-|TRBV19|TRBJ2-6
CASSFSGANVLTF
TGTGCCAGTAGTTTCTCTGGGGCCAACGTCCTGACTTTC
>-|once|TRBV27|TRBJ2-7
CASSLRRGNSYEQYF
TGTGCCAGCAGTTTACGGAGGGGGAACTCCTACGAGCAGTACTTC
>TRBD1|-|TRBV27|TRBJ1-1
CASGDRIMNTEAFF
TGTGCCAGCGGGGACAGAATAATGAACACTGAAGCTTTCTTT
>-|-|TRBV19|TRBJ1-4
CASRDGVTANEKLFF
TGTGCCAGTAGAGACGGGGTAACGGCTAATGAAAAACTGTTTTTT
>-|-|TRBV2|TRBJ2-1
CASSAPVGNEQFF
TGTGCCAGCAGTGCCCCGGTCGGGAATGAGCAGTTCTTC
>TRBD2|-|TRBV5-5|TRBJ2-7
CASSFRRESAYEQYF
TGTGCCAGCAGCTTTAGGCGGGAGAGCGCCTACGAGCAGTACTTC
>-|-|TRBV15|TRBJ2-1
CATSKASAYNEQFF
TGTGCCACCAGTAAAGCTAGCGCTTACAATGAGCAGTTCTTC
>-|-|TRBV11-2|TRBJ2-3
CASSLAAGTDTQYF
TGTGCCAGCAGCTTAGCCGCCGGCACAGATACGCAGTATTTT
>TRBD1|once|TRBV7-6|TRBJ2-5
CASSPGAGGDVGETQYF
TGTGCCAGCAGCCCTGGGGCAGGGGGCGATGTGGGAGAGACCCAGTACTTC
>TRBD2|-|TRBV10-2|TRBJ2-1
CATRLAGSYNEQFF
TGCGCCACCAGACTAGCGGGGAGTTACAATGAGCAGTTCTTC
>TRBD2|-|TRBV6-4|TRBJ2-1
CASSWTSGRGNEQFF
TGTGCCAGCAGCTGGACTAGCGGGAGAGGAAATGAGCAGTTCTTC